The next 17 T cell receptor beta chains were all read from a single sample in a study of T-cell reconstitution after alpha-beta-depleted transplantation in children. Library preparation (for TCRbeta) was performed with unique molecular identifiers. From the PCR reads, TCRdb called clonotypes with MiXCR, one entry per CDR3 protein. The sample has roughly 790,000 distinct CDR3 sequences, less than 20% seen once. Specimen: PBMCs, mostly from graft donor cells, collected 360 days after TCRalphabeta/CD19-depleted stem cell transplant. These TCRs come from a male patient aged 10 to 17 who had a stem cell transplant for acute lymphoblastic leukemia, so the T cells may come from the graft donor.

The chain employs TRBV24-1 and TRBJ2-7; D uncertain. This CDR3 is built from 12 residues. V lost 1 base to trimming and J lost 6 bases, with 6 bases between them. Germline loops: CDR1 KGHDR, CDR2 SFDVKD. The CDR3 region has the DNA TGTGCCACCAGTGATTTAGGATCCGAGCAGTACTTC. Amino acids: CATSDLGSEQYF.

This chain joins TRBV5-1 and TRBJ2-6; 11 nucleotides match TRBD1. Per the germline V gene, CDR1 is SGHRS and CDR2 is YFSETQ. The trim removed 4 bases at V and 4 bases at J, leaving 7 bases unmatched. The CDR3 has 17 residues. Here the CDR3 reads CASSPGQGARGANVLTF. For the CDR3, the DNA is TGCGCCAGCAGCCCCGGACAGGGGGCGCGGGGGGCCAACGTCCTGACTTTC.

This CDR3 reads CASSESASTDTQYF. DNA for the CDR3: TGTGCCAGCAGTGAATCAGCTAGCACAGATACGCAGTATTTT. The rearrangement joins TRBV2 to TRBJ2-3; D is undetermined. Germline V gene lookup returns CDR1 SNHLY and CDR2 FYNNEI. The V end lost 2 bases, the J end lost 0 bases, and 6 bases lay between the germline ends. The CDR3 extends over 14 amino acids.

This sequence joins TRBV10-1 and TRBJ2-7; no firm D call. Between the trimmed V and J ends, which lost 8 bases and 5 bases, there was a span of 4 bases. Germline V CDR1 and CDR2: WNHNN, SYGVQD (reference sequence). The CDR3 length is 9 residues. The CDR3: CASRNEQYF. In DNA, the CDR3 is TGCGCCAGCCGGAACGAGCAGTACTTC.

Only a few counts were recorded for this clonotype. The genes are TRBV7-8 and TRBJ2-5; the D gene is possibly TRBD2 (5 bases). Trimming cost V 6 bases and J 4 bases, with 21 bases left between them. CDR1 is SGHVS, CDR2 FQNEAQ, per germline. This CDR3 is 16 amino acids long. The CDR3 DNA sequence: TGTGCCAGCAGGTATAAAAACTACGGGGAACGAGAGACCCAGTACTTC. It is translated as CASRYKNYGERETQYF.

This clonotype came up a few times. DNA for the CDR3: TGCGCCAGCAGAATCTCCTACGAGCAGTACTTC. Its translation is CASRISYEQYF. V gene TRBV10-2 combines with J gene TRBJ2-7; D is undetermined. Trimming left V 6 bases short and J 0 bases short, with 3 bases between. The CDR3 runs 11 residues. From germline, CDR1 is WSHSY and CDR2 SAAADI.

V is TRBV6-6 and J is TRBJ1-5, with D perhaps matching TRBD1 (5 bases). V lost 2 bases to trimming and J lost 7 bases, with 6 bases between them. The CDR3 consists of 12 residues. Germline V lookup: CDR1 MNHNY, CDR2 SVGAGI (reference sequence). In DNA form, the CDR3 reads TGTGCCAGCAGTTACGAGGGGCAGCCCCAGCATTTT. This translates into CASSYEGQPQHF.

This clonotype has more than one count but fewer than ten. The chain employs TRBV4-1 and TRBJ2-3; the match to TRBD2 covers 7 bases. Germline V gene data show CDR1 as MGHRA and CDR2 as YSYEKL. CDR3 size: 15 residues. The trim removed 2 bases at V and 4 bases at J, leaving 6 bases unmatched. CDR3 loop: CASSQKSGTADTQYF. The CDR3, as DNA: TGCGCCAGCAGCCAAAAGAGCGGGACCGCAGATACGCAGTATTTT.

This clonotype was recorded a few times. The J gene is TRBJ2-3, the V gene TRBV20-1; the D gene is possibly TRBD2 (6 bases). The CDR3 totals 14 residues. CDR1 is DFQATT, CDR2 SNEGSKA, per germline (reference sequence). Trimming took 3 bases from V and 5 from J, leaving 15 bases between them. CDR3 sequence (DNA): TGCAGTGCTAGGGCTCGAGCGGGCCTAGATACGCAGTATTTT. Its protein is CSARARAGLDTQYF.

V is TRBV19 and J is TRBJ1-1; D is undetermined. Germline values: CDR1 LNHDA, CDR2 SQIVND (reference sequence). CDR3 length: 12 residues. The germline V and J ends were trimmed by 5 bases and 3 bases, with 7 bases remaining between them. The CDR3 spells CASSAQHTEAFF. The CDR3 DNA sequence: TGTGCCAGTAGTGCACAGCACACTGAAGCTTTCTTT.

This clonotype was detected many times. This chain joins TRBV6-5 and TRBJ2-7, with unresolved D. The CDR3 totals 14 residues. In germline, CDR1 is MNHEY, CDR2 SVGAGI. V was clipped by 2 bases and J by 2 bases, with 10 bases between them. In DNA form, the CDR3 reads TGTGCCAGCAGTTACCATAGCCGGACCTACGAGCAGTACTTC. Translated, it gives CASSYHSRTYEQYF.

This clonotype was seen a handful of times. The chain employs TRBV9 and TRBJ1-2, with D hard to call. The CDR3 covers 15 residues. The germline V and J ends were trimmed by 0 bases and 4 bases, with 13 bases remaining between them. CDR1 SGDLS and CDR2 YYNGEE come from the germline V gene. The CDR3 sequence: CASSVALGSRYGYTF. In DNA, the CDR3 is TGTGCCAGCAGCGTAGCCTTGGGATCCCGCTATGGCTACACCTTC.

V gene TRBV14 combines with J gene TRBJ2-1; the D gene is possibly TRBD2 (6 bases). V dropped 0 bases and J dropped 3 bases, with 15 bases sitting between them. Germline loops: CDR1 SGHDN, CDR2 FVKESK. The CDR3 has 17 amino acids. The CDR3 DNA is TGTGCCAGCAGCCAAGATCGAACGGGGGTCTACTACAATGAGCAGTTCTTC. This encodes CASSQDRTGVYYNEQFF. Using reference TRBV14 and TRBJ2-1 for the parts outside the CDR3, the full variable domain is EAGVTQFPSHSVIEKGQTVTLRCDPISGHDNLYWYRRVMGKEIKFLLHFVKESKQDESGMPNNRFLAERTGGTYSTLKVQPAELEDSGVYFCASSQDRTGVYYNEQFFGPGTRLTVL.

The sample holds a few counts of this clonotype. This rearrangement joins TRBV24-1 to TRBJ2-1; no clear D. CDR3 length: 15 residues. The germline V and J ends were trimmed by 4 bases and 7 bases, with 16 bases remaining between them. CDR1 is KGHDR and CDR2 is SFDVKD in the germline V gene. The CDR3 protein is CATSDPVGGVNEQFF. CDR3 coding DNA: TGTGCCACCAGTGACCCTGTCGGTGGGGTAAATGAGCAGTTCTTC.

This chain links TRBV20-1 with TRBJ2-7; 12 bases are a match to TRBD2. The junction had 8 bases not matched to a gene; V was cut back by 4 bases and J by 7 bases. Germline CDR1 DFQATT, CDR2 SNEGSKA (reference sequence). The CDR3 consists of 14 residues. The CDR3 bases are TGCAGTGCTACCCTAGCGGGAGGGGCGGATGAGCAGTACTTC. This sequence encodes CSATLAGGADEQYF.

Written as DNA, the CDR3 is TGTGCCAGCAGGCCCACAACAGGGGAAGGCTATGGCTACACCTTC. Translated: CASRPTTGEGYGYTF. V usage is TRBV12-3 or TRBV12-4 and J usage is TRBJ1-2; 7 bases align to TRBD1. The CDR3 is 15 amino acids. The V segment lost 6 bases and the J segment 4 bases; nucleotides outside the gene matches: 11.

This clonotype was observed a handful of times. V and J are TRBV21-1 and TRBJ2-1; TRBD2 is taken as the D call from the table, unchecked against the DNA. TRBV21-1 corresponds to a pseudogene. The CDR3 sequence is 16 residues long. Here the CDR3 reads CASSTLAGERYNEQFF. CDR3 DNA: TGTGCCAGCAGCACACTAGCGGGAGAAAGATACAATGAGCAGTTCTTC.